Listed below are T cell receptor beta chains from one sample, sequenced in a study of T-cell reconstitution after alpha-beta-depleted transplantation in children. TCRdb recomputed calls from the PCR reads with MiXCR, one row per CDR3 protein. Of hundreds of thousands of distinct CDR3 sequences in the sample, about 25% are singletons; the top ten hold roughly 2.6%. Sequences were derived from PBMCs, sampled before TCRalphabeta/CD19-depleted stem cell transplant. These receptors came from a girl aged 2 to 10 with Fanconi anemia, due to receive a stem cell transplant. Both conserved end residues are part of each CDR3. The D gene is left open where the match is weak. The size of a clone is reported for some rows only, either as once, few or many, or as a class for expanded clones.

CASSSQGYGYTF TGTGCCAGCAGCTCCCAGGGATATGGCTACACCTTC TRBV7-2 many . TRBJ1-2
CASSFTGGQLTDTQYF TGTGCCAGCAGTTTTACAGGGGGCCAACTCACAGATACGCAGTATTTT TRBV28 . TRBD1 TRBJ2-3
CSARQGLYEQYF TGCAGTGCTCGACAGGGGCTCTACGAGCAGTACTTC TRBV20-1 . TRBD1 TRBJ2-7
CASSFTGYREQYF TGTGCCAGCAGTTTTACAGGGTATCGGGAGCAGTACTTC TRBV28 . . TRBJ2-7
CASSLGTGSSTDTQYF TGTGCCAGCAGCTTGGGGACAGGTTCTAGCACAGATACGCAGTATTTT TRBV11-3 . TRBD1 TRBJ2-3
CASSAGGLDTQYF TGTGCCTCTTCAGCGGGGGGCCTAGATACGCAGTATTTT TRBV12-3/TRBV12-4 . TRBD2 TRBJ2-3
CASSFGRTVSTDTQYF TGTGCCAGCAGCTTCGGGCGGACCGTTAGCACAGATACGCAGTATTTT TRBV7-8 many . TRBJ2-3
CSATRDRTSYEQYF TGCAGTGCTACCCGGGACAGGACCTCCTACGAGCAGTACTTC TRBV20-1 many TRBD1 TRBJ2-7
CSVERPLAETQYF TGCAGCGTTGAAAGGCCACTAGCGGAGACCCAGTACTTC TRBV29-1 few TRBD2 TRBJ2-5
CSVILGSGANVLTF TGCAGCGTTATTCTCGGTTCTGGGGCCAACGTCCTGACTTTC TRBV29-1 . . TRBJ2-6
CASSFLRGLADTQYF TGCGCCAGCAGCTTTCTCAGGGGGCTCGCAGATACGCAGTATTTT TRBV5-1 once TRBD1 TRBJ2-3
CSAPPQGPLAKNIQYF TGCAGTGCCCCACCACAGGGGCCTCTAGCCAAAAACATTCAGTACTTC TRBV20-1 many TRBD1 TRBJ2-4
CSWNHGTGLAYNEQFF TGCAGCTGGAACCACGGGACAGGCCTCGCCTACAATGAGCAGTTCTTC TRBV29-1 many TRBD1 TRBJ2-1
CASSQDDGHWELFF TGCGCCAGCAGCCAAGATGATGGACATTGGGAGCTGTTTTTT TRBV4-3 . . TRBJ2-2
CASSRGTATDTQYF TGTGCCAGCAGCCGCGGGACAGCCACAGATACGCAGTATTTT TRBV12-3/TRBV12-4 many . TRBJ2-3
CASRLGSVNTDTQYF TGCGCCAGCAGATTGGGGAGCGTAAACACAGATACGCAGTATTTT TRBV5-1 few . TRBJ2-3
CASDWGYATEAFF TGTGCCAGTGATTGGGGATATGCAACTGAAGCTTTCTTT TRBV12-3/TRBV12-4 . . TRBJ1-1
CASSVLGGWGYTF TGTGCCAGCAGCGTCCTCGGGGGCTGGGGCTACACCTTC TRBV9 . . TRBJ1-2
CASRHVLRQGDYEQYF TGTGCCAGCAGGCATGTACTAAGACAGGGAGACTACGAGCAGTACTTC TRBV5-5 many TRBD1 TRBJ2-7
CASSSGGSGYEQYF TGTGCCAGCAGTTCAGGGGGCTCAGGCTACGAGCAGTACTTC TRBV12-3/TRBV12-4 . TRBD1 TRBJ2-7
CASSYSVTGHNEQFF TGTGCCAGCAGTTACTCGGTGACAGGGCATAATGAGCAGTTCTTC TRBV6-5 many TRBD1 TRBJ2-1
CSASYGTSASDTQYF TGCAGTGCTAGCTACGGGACTAGCGCCTCAGATACGCAGTATTTT TRBV20-1 . TRBD2 TRBJ2-3
CASSSLVPDTQYF TGTGCCAGCAGTTCCTTAGTCCCAGATACGCAGTATTTT TRBV28 many . TRBJ2-3
CASSEDPPQNSGANVLTF TGTGCCAGCAGTGAAGATCCCCCCCAGAACTCTGGGGCCAACGTCCTGACTTTC TRBV2 many . TRBJ2-6
CASTGSKYNEQFF TGTGCCAGCACCGGGAGTAAGTACAATGAGCAGTTCTTC TRBV6-1 . . TRBJ2-1
CAWTLGSGTDTQYF TGTGCCTGGACCCTCGGGAGCGGTACAGATACGCAGTATTTT TRBV30 . . TRBJ2-3